This T cell receptor beta chain came from a study of control samples from healthy donors and cancer patients. This table comes from immunoSEQ multiplex PCR, and its TCRdb copy is limited to in-frame clones, with some not included. The repertoire holds about 200,000 clones, with about 90% as singletons. Trimming took off 2 bases at V and 6 bases at J, with 8 bases between the two ends. Per germline, CDR1 MRHNA and CDR2 SNTAGT. This CDR3 is 14 amino acids long. This chain joins TRBV6-4 and TRBJ1-6; D unresolved. The clonotype was recovered from a man aged 25-45 years in good health. Specimen: blood. The DNA of the CDR3 is TGTGCCAGCAGTGACGGAACTCCTAATTCACCCCTCCACTTT. Translation gives CASSDGTPNSPLHF.